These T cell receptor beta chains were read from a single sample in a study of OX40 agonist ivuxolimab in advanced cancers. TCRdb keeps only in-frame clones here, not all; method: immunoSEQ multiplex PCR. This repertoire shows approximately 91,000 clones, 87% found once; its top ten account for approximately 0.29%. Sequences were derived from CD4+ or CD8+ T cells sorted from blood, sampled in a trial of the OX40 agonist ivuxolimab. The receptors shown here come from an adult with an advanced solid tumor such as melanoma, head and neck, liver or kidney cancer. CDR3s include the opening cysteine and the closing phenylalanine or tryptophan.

CASSTLGIGNTIYF,TRBJ1-3,14,TRBV5-4
CASRPPTGGQETQYF,TRBJ2-5,15,TRBV7-2
CAISESTGRGNTEAFF,TRBJ1-1,16,TRBV10-3
CSVAMRLAGNEQYF,TRBJ2-7,14,TRBV29-1
CASSTHDTEAFF,TRBJ1-1,12,TRBV19
CASSRTGTGWGAFF,TRBJ1-1,14,TRBV5-4
CASMGAGGLYEQYF,TRBJ2-7,14,TRBV5-4
CASSQGSGERNIQYF,TRBJ2-4,15,TRBV11-3
CASSLTTSSYEQYF,TRBJ2-7,14,TRBV7-9
CASSLSLSGANVLTF,TRBJ2-6,15,TRBV5-1
CASSQDSGVGYEQYF,TRBJ2-7,15,TRBV4-1
CASSIQGAASPLHF,TRBJ1-6,14,TRBV5-5
CASSIVGYTDTQYF,TRBJ2-3,14,TRBV19
CASSLTVSSGNTIYF,TRBJ1-3,15,TRBV7-3
CASSLDPGDRGGGYTF,TRBJ1-2,16,TRBV7-8
CASRGRESANEKLFF,TRBJ1-4,15,TRBV7-9
CAWSVVGQTYTF,TRBJ1-2,12,TRBV30
CASSFQGDSYNSPLHF,TRBJ1-6,16,TRBV18
CASSPQTGNTIYF,TRBJ1-3,13,TRBV13
CAISWSSGANVLTF,TRBJ2-6,14,TRBV10-3
CCAGDWQPQHF,TRBJ1-5,11,TRBV20-1
CASSPPGSAGLPETQYF,TRBJ2-5,17,TRBV4-1
CASSAKLIGVPDTGELFF,TRBJ2-2,18,TRBV11-2
CASSLGSSGGAVNEQFF,TRBJ2-1,17,TRBV11-3